This TCR beta chain was documented in a study of blood T cell repertoires in COVID-19. About the research overall: Sites across the United States, Italy and Spain contributed samples from acute and convalescent COVID-19. Sample material is recorded as cDNA or gDNA derived from T cells, B-cell-depleted T cells, or PBMCs.

Participant age was about 18 to 95 years, and participants resided in roughly 25 US areas. Researchers sorted participants into cohorts using their self-reported clinical history. Sequencing used immunoSEQ multiplex PCR; TCRdb keeps in-frame clones, though not all of them. The table lists 430,000 or so clones, more than 70% of them singletons, with less than 1.5% in the top ten. Unmatched junction bases numbered 21, after V lost 6 bases and J lost 4 bases. The CDR3 has 21 residues. Germline loops: CDR1 MNHNY, CDR2 SVGAGI (reference sequence). Material: PBMCs or T cells enriched from blood (not recorded which). The receptor was derived from a woman aged 18-30 years who had been exposed to COVID-19. The chain uses TRBV6-6 and TRBJ2-2; 12 positions match TRBD2. CDR3 sequence reads: CASSRRSPGLAGGRSTGELFF. The CDR3 DNA reads TGTGCCAGCAGCCGGCGTTCGCCGGGCCTAGCGGGGGGGAGGAGCACCGGGGAGCTGTTTTTT.